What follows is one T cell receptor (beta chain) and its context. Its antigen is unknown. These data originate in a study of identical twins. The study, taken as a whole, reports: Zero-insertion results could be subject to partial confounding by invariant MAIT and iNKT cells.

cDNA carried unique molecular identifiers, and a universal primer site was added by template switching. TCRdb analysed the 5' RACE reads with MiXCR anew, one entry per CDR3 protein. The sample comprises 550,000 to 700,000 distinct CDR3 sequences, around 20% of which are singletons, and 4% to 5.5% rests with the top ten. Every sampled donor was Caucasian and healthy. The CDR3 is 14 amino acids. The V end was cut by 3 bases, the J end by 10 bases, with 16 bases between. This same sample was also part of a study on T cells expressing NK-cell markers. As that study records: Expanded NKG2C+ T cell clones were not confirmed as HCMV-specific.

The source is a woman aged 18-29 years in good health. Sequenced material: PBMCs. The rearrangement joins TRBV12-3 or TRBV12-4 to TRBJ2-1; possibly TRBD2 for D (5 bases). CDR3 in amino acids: CASSLVDYTGEQFF. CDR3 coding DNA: TGTGCCAGCAGTTTGGTCGACTACACGGGGGAGCAGTTCTTC.